The T cell receptor (beta chain) described here comes from a study of Graves' ophthalmopathy and Graves' hyperthyroidism. For repertoire sequencing, the TCR beta CDR3 regions were amplified from RNA transcripts. The library came from an HTBI-primed first-round RT-PCR and a second-round multiplex PCR. TCRdb re-called the multiplex PCR reads through MiXCR, storing one row per CDR3 protein. The sample contains 620,000 or so distinct CDR3 sequences, about a fifth of which appear only once. V was clipped by 3 bases and J by 11 bases; unmatched bases: 8. Per germline, CDR1 MGHDK and CDR2 SYGVNS. This CDR3 is 14 amino acids long. Only a few counts were recorded for this clonotype. The antigen remains undetermined. Because it lacks the conserved phenylalanine or tryptophan at the end, this CDR3 is likely a read error. Hyperthyroidism patients had new diagnoses, durations under 2 months, and ages of 18 to 65.

Study results and caveats: Blood samples also showed most expanded thyroid clonotypes exceeding 0.001 frequency.

This sequence originates from a woman aged 18-29 years with stable Graves' hyperthyroidism. Some clones in this sample may be carry-over from other donors' samples. Sequenced: peripheral blood. The chain links TRBV25-1 to TRBJ1-1; 11 bases are shared with TRBD1. CDR3 residues: CASSESGQGVRAFS. Here the CDR3 DNA reads TGTGCCAGCAGTGAGTCGGGACAGGGGGTTCGGGCTTTCTCT.